This TCR beta chain comes out of a study of T cell responses to AZD1222 COVID-19 vaccine. Study-wide findings and caveats: Among vaccine-associated CD4 TCRs, coverage spanned spike, with dominance at 160-218 and 743-854. The study found Spike-specific TCR breadth and depth rose after two AZD1222 doses. The donors showed a predominance of white British ancestry and of females, with possible underestimation of clonal diversity.

Points on this clone: What it binds is unknown.

Sequencing used immunoSEQ multiplex PCR; TCRdb keeps in-frame clones, though not all of them. Of 95,000 to 150,000 clones in the sample, over 75% are singletons; the top ten hold around 3.1%. Germline V CDR1 and CDR2: SNHLY, FYNNEI. J gave up 8 bases and V 6 bases, and 4 bases lay outside the gene matches. CDR3 size: 12 residues. The receptor was isolated from an adult in good health. Sequences were derived from peripheral blood, sampled on day 0 of AZD1222 vaccination. The rearrangement links TRBV2 to TRBJ1-1, with 9 nucleotides matching TRBD1. As DNA, the CDR3 is TGTGCCAGCAGAAACAGGGGGCGGGAAGCTTTCTTT. Protein sequence: CASRNRGREAFF.